One and the same sample provided the 18 T cell receptor beta chains below, sequenced in a study of cytomegalovirus exposure and HLA in healthy donors. PCR amplification relied on 60 Vbeta primers (plus 13 Jbeta primers). Generated by immunoSEQ multiplex PCR, the TCRdb table keeps only in-frame clones and is missing some. The table lists under 200,000 clones, about four fifths of them singletons. Sequenced input: PBMCs. The receptors originated from a man over 45 in good health and CMV-seropositive.

V usage is TRBV2 and J usage is TRBJ2-5, with 8 bases identical to TRBD1. V lost 4 bases and J lost 4; bases outside the gene matches: 8. CDR1 is SNHLY and CDR2 is FYNNEI in the germline V gene. This CDR3 is 15 amino acids long. In nucleotides, the CDR3 is TGTGCCAGCAGTGGTAGCGGACAGGGAGGAGAGACCCAGTACTTC. Its translation is CASSGSGQGGETQYF.

The rearrangement uses TRBV5-1 and TRBJ2-7; TRBD1 matches 12 bases. With V trimmed by 3 bases and J by 6 bases, 7 bases remained unmatched. Germline CDR1 is SGHRS and CDR2 is YFSETQ. The CDR3 loop spans 15 amino acids. Here the CDR3 reads CASSSPGQGAGEQYF. The CDR3 region has the DNA TGCGCCAGCAGCTCACCGGGACAGGGGGCCGGCGAGCAGTACTTC.

The rearrangement uses TRBV7-3 and TRBJ2-5; 9 nucleotides align to TRBD2. CDR3 length: 15 amino acids. CDR1 SGHTA and CDR2 FQGTGA come from the germline V gene. Trimming took 5 bases from V and 5 from J; bases not matched to a gene: 9. CDR3 DNA sequence: TGTGCCAGCAGCCCGCGGGAGGGCCTCGGGGAGACCCAGTACTTC. It encodes CASSPREGLGETQYF. The variable domain in full, with the rest retrieved from reference TRBV7-3 and TRBJ2-5, is GAGVSQTPSNKVTEKGKYVELRCDPISGHTALYWYRQSLGQGPEFLIYFQGTGAADDSGLPNDRFFAVRPEGSVSTLKIQRTERGDSAVYLCASSPREGLGETQYFGPGTRLLVL.

Note on this clone: One junction end does not reproduce the germline sequence, and a read error may be involved. The CDR3 DNA reads as TGTGCTAGCAGTCGTGACACGAACACTGAAGCTTTCTTT. Its translation: CASSRDTNTEAFF. The chain is built from TRBV7-7 and TRBJ1-1; D is unclear. CDR3 length: 13 residues. CDR1 and CDR2 from the germline V gene are SSHAT and FNYEAQ (reference sequence).

This chain connects TRBV28 to TRBJ2-5; tentative D call: TRBD2 (6 bases). Germline CDR1 MDHEN, CDR2 SYDVKM. Between the trimmed V and J ends, which lost 6 bases and 3 bases, there was a span of 17 bases. The CDR3 is 15 amino acids. CDR3 sequence: CASSPTRRGKETQYF. CDR3 bases: TGTGCCAGCAGCCCCACGAGGAGGGGTAAAGAGACCCAGTACTTC.

The chain has TRBV2 and TRBJ2-3, with 13 bases aligning to TRBD2. Losses at the gene ends were 2 bases for V and 0 bases for J; bases not matched to a gene: 2. CDR3 length: 17 residues. Germline CDR1 SNHLY, CDR2 FYNNEI. Written as DNA, the CDR3 is TGTGCCAGCAGTGAATGGGGACTAGCGGGGAGCACAGATACGCAGTATTTT. Its translation is CASSEWGLAGSTDTQYF.

The chain carries TRBV4-3 and TRBJ1-4, with D maybe TRBD1 (6 bases). V gave up 2 bases and J gave up 8 bases, with 15 bases separating them. This CDR3 region has 15 residues. Germline-derived CDR1 and CDR2 are LGHNA and YSLEER. The DNA of the CDR3 is TGCGCCAGCAGCCAACAGGGGCTTGTCGAGGAAAAACTGTTTTTT. Translating gives CASSQQGLVEEKLFF.

A few counts support this clone. This CDR3 is CASSLSGTTFDEQFF. The CDR3, as DNA: TGTGCCAGCAGCTTATCCGGGACTACCTTCGATGAGCAGTTCTTC. The rearrangement uses TRBV11-3 and TRBJ2-1; 7 positions agree with TRBD2. Germline V gives CDR1 SGHNT, CDR2 YENEEA. V shed 2 bases, J shed 8 bases, and the junction held 9 bases outside the gene matches. CDR3 size: 15 residues.

This chain joins TRBV30 and TRBJ2-3, with D possibly TRBD1 on 6 matching bases. Trimming left V 0 bases short and J 0 bases short, with 7 bases between. Germline V gene lookup returns CDR1 GTSNPN and CDR2 SVGIG (reference sequence). The CDR3 spans 14 residues. The CDR3 reads CAWSVGGSTDTQYF. DNA for the CDR3: TGTGCCTGGAGTGTAGGGGGAAGCACAGATACGCAGTATTTT.

The chain couples TRBV19 to TRBJ2-4, with D hard to call. The CDR3 is made up of 14 amino acids. In germline, CDR1 is LNHDA, CDR2 SQIVND (reference sequence). The ends were cut back, 3 bases at V and 2 bases at J, with 8 bases in the middle. Written as DNA, the CDR3 is TGTGCCAGTAGTATTGACTCTCCCAAAAACATTCAGTACTTC. Its protein product is CASSIDSPKNIQYF. The complete variable domain, with remaining parts taken from reference TRBV19 and TRBJ2-4, reads DGGITQSPKYLFRKEGQNVTLSCEQNLNHDAMYWYRQDPGQGLRLIYYSQIVNDFQKGDIAEGYSVSREKKESFPLTVTSAQKNPTAFYLCASSIDSPKNIQYFGAGTRLSVL.

The rearrangement links TRBV7-9 to TRBJ2-3, with D possibly being TRBD2 (6 bases). Looked up from germline, CDR1 is SEHNR and CDR2 is FQNEAQ (reference sequence). V was shortened by 5 bases and J by 11 bases, with 20 bases between the two germline ends. The CDR3 consists of 14 residues. This CDR3 reads CASSENVRVEGQYF. Here the CDR3 DNA reads TGTGCCAGCAGCGAAAATGTCAGGGTGGAGGGGCAGTATTTT.

This rearrangement joins TRBV19 to TRBJ2-7; 10 nucleotides align to TRBD1. The CDR3 extends over 16 amino acids. J gave up 7 bases and V 4 bases, and 13 bases lay outside the gene matches. Germline CDR1 reads LNHDA; CDR2 reads SQIVND (reference sequence). The CDR3 spells CASSKTWTGGTREQYF. The DNA for the CDR3 is TGTGCCAGTAGTAAGACCTGGACAGGGGGGACGCGGGAGCAGTACTTC.

V is TRBV4-3 and J is TRBJ1-6, with unresolved D. CDR3 length: 15 residues. The V and J ends lost 1 base and 3 bases respectively, with 7 bases between them. Germline CDR1 LGHNA, CDR2 YSLEER. The CDR3 DNA reads as TGCGCCAGCAGCCAAGGCGCGGGCTATAATTCACCCCTCCACTTT. This sequence encodes CASSQGAGYNSPLHF.

The chain joins TRBV5-6 to TRBJ2-1, with TRBD1 identical over 8 bases. Germline lookup yields CDR1 SGHDT and CDR2 YYEEEE. The length of the CDR3 is 13 residues. V shed 5 bases and J 9 bases; nucleotides not matched to a gene: 7. The CDR3 DNA sequence: TGTGCCAGCAGAGTTCAGGGGGCAGGTGAGCAGTTCTTC. It specifies CASRVQGAGEQFF.

This clone has more than one count but fewer than ten. The gene calls are TRBV5-4 and TRBJ2-5; 13 bases match TRBD2. The CDR3 contains 16 residues. J lost 7 bases, V lost 4 bases, and 10 bases had no gene match. CDR1 is SGHNT and CDR2 is YYREEE in the germline V gene (reference sequence). The CDR3 protein is CASSRETSGGHGTQYF. CDR3 DNA: TGTGCCAGCAGCCGCGAGACTAGCGGGGGGCACGGGACCCAGTACTTC.

This clone has a single count. The gene calls are TRBV5-6 and TRBJ2-1; TRBD1 matches 11 bases. V dropped 4 bases and J dropped 4; count of bases not matched to a gene: 7. Germline V gene lookup returns CDR1 SGHDT and CDR2 YYEEEE. The CDR3 length is 16 residues. Here the CDR3 reads CASSRGTGGPYNEQFF. CDR3 nucleotide sequence: TGTGCCAGCAGCCGAGGGACAGGGGGACCTTACAATGAGCAGTTCTTC.

The chain links TRBV28 to TRBJ2-7; TRBD1 matches at 12 bases. Germline trimming cut 2 bases from V and 0 bases from J; bases unmatched to any gene: 2. This CDR3 comprises 16 residues. Germline assignment: CDR1 MDHEN and CDR2 SYDVKM. In DNA form, the CDR3 reads TGTGCCAGCAGTTTAGCGGGACAGGGGGCCTCCTACGAGCAGTACTTC. It is translated as CASSLAGQGASYEQYF.

This chain joins TRBV28 and TRBJ1-1; TRBD1 is a possible D gene (5 bases). CDR1 and CDR2 from the germline V gene are MDHEN and SYDVKM. CDR3 length: 15 residues. V lost 5 bases and J 1 base, leaving 14 bases between the germline ends. The CDR3 DNA sequence: TGTGCCAGCAGTACACCACAGGACACGAACACTGAAGCTTTCTTT. This translates into CASSTPQDTNTEAFF.